These T cell receptor beta chains were read from a single sample in a study of blood T cell repertoires in COVID-19. Produced via immunoSEQ multiplex PCR; TCRdb's table is partial and in-frame only. This table has 150,000 to 200,000 clones, roughly 93% appearing once. What was sequenced was peripheral blood. These receptors all stem from a woman aged 50 to 60 with acute or convalescent COVID-19. Both conserved end residues are part of each CDR3. The D gene is left open where the match is weak. Only part of the rows carry a size: once, few, many, or a class if the clone is expanded.

- | - | TRBJ2-5 | TRBV7-3 | TGTGCCGTCGTCGAATGGCGGAGGCAAGAGACCCAGTACTTC | CAVVEWRRQETQYF
- | TRBD1 | TRBJ2-5 | TRBV7-9 | TGTGCCAGCAGCTTAGGAGGGACAGTACAAGAGACCCAGTACTTC | CASSLGGTVQETQYF
once | - | TRBJ1-2 | TRBV3-1/TRBV3-2 | TGTGCCAGCAGCCACCGGAGAGTCCTGGACTGGGGCTACACCTTC | CASSHRRVLDWGYTF
once | - | TRBJ2-2 | TRBV6-5 | TGTGCCAGCAGTCAGGGTGGGGAGCTGTTTTTT | CASSQGGELFF
- | - | TRBJ1-1 | TRBV3-1/TRBV3-2 | TGTGCCAGCAGCCGAGTCGGACACCGCGATGAAGCTTTCTTT | CASSRVGHRDEAFF
- | - | TRBJ1-4 | TRBV5-5 | TGTGCCAGCAGCTTGGGGCCAGCAACTAATGAAAAACTGTTTTTT | CASSLGPATNEKLFF
- | - | TRBJ1-2 | TRBV6-1 | TGTGCCAGCAGTGAATCGACGGGGGGCTATGGCTACACCTTC | CASSESTGGYGYTF
- | - | TRBJ2-3 | TRBV10-3 | TGTGCCATCAGAGGTACGGGTTCCTCATATACGCAGTATTTT | CAIRGTGSSYTQYF
- | - | TRBJ1-2 | TRBV24-1 | TGTGCCACCAGTGAGGCAGGGAGGGACTATGGCTACACCTTC | CATSEAGRDYGYTF
- | - | TRBJ1-3 | TRBV10-1 | TGCGCCAGCAGGGCAGGCTCTGGAAACACCATATATTTT | CASRAGSGNTIYF
- | TRBD1 | TRBJ1-5 | TRBV28 | TGTGCCAGCAGTCCTATCAGGGGGACTCAGCCCCAGCATTTT | CASSPIRGTQPQHF
- | - | TRBJ1-5 | TRBV2 | TGTGCCAGCAGTGAAGCTGTCTCGACAAGCAATCAGCCCCAGCATTTT | CASSEAVSTSNQPQHF
- | TRBD2 | TRBJ2-7 | TRBV15 | TGTGCCACCAGCCCTCCCGCGGGAGCTAGCGGCACCTACGAGCAGTACTTC | CATSPPAGASGTYEQYF
- | TRBD1 | TRBJ1-5 | TRBV28 | TGTGCCAGCAGTTGGCGACAGGGGTACAATCAGCCCCAGCATTTT | CASSWRQGYNQPQHF
few | TRBD1 | TRBJ2-1 | TRBV19 | TGTGCCAGTCGCCCGGGACAGGGGGCCGGGGAGCAGTTCTTC | CASRPGQGAGEQFF
- | - | TRBJ1-2 | TRBV12-3/TRBV12-4 | TGTGCCAGCAGTCCGGGAGTTAACTATGGCTACACCTTC | CASSPGVNYGYTF
- | TRBD1 | TRBJ1-2 | TRBV3-1/TRBV3-2 | TGTGCCAGCAGCCAAGCAGGGACAGCCTTCTTC | CASSQAGTAFF
- | - | TRBJ2-2 | TRBV3-1/TRBV3-2 | TGTGCCAGCAGCCAAAGGAGGCTTCCCACCGGGGAGCTGTTTTTT | CASSQRRLPTGELFF
few | - | TRBJ1-5 | TRBV6-4 | TGTGCCTTCCCTTTGCCCCAGCATTTT | CAFPLPQHF
- | TRBD1 | TRBJ1-1 | TRBV9 | TGTGCCAGCAGCGTAGGAGGGACAGCGAACACTGAAGCTTTCTTT | CASSVGGTANTEAFF
- | - | TRBJ1-1 | TRBV12-3/TRBV12-4 | TGTGCCAGCACTACCATGGTCCTCTCCTCGGCTTTCTTT | CASTTMVLSSAFF
- | TRBD1 | TRBJ2-3 | TRBV29-1 | TGCAGCGTTGAAGAGGGGACAGCTAGCACAGATACGCAGTATTTT | CSVEEGTASTDTQYF
once | - | TRBJ1-2 | TRBV7-9 | TGTGCCAGCATCGCACAGGGAAACTATGGCTACACCTTC | CASIAQGNYGYTF
- | TRBD1 | TRBJ1-1 | TRBV3-1/TRBV3-2 | TGTGCCAGCAGCCAAGGAGGGACAGATGAAGCTTTCTTT | CASSQGGTDEAFF
- | - | TRBJ1-5 | TRBV11-2 | TGTGCCAGCAGCTCCGCCGACAGATTGCCCCAGCATTTT | CASSSADRLPQHF
- | TRBD1 | TRBJ1-2 | TRBV19 | TGTGCCAGTAGGGAACTAGGGGGCTCGGCCTCTGGCTACACCTTC | CASRELGGSASGYTF
- | TRBD1 | TRBJ1-2 | TRBV7-2 | TGTGCCAGCAGCTTCGGGACAGGCTATGGCTACACCTTC | CASSFGTGYGYTF
- | - | TRBJ1-1 | TRBV18 | TGTGCCAGCTCACCAGTTCTCGGGGAATCGGTAACTGAAGCTTTCTTT | CASSPVLGESVTEAFF
- | TRBD1 | TRBJ1-1 | TRBV6-5 | TGTGCCAGCAGGGGACAGGGCGGGACTGAAGCTTTCTTT | CASRGQGGTEAFF
- | TRBD1 | TRBJ2-3 | TRBV10-1 | TGCGCCAGCAGTCCGGACAGGTCTAGCACAGATACGCAGTATTTT | CASSPDRSSTDTQYF
- | - | TRBJ2-2 | TRBV9 | TGTGCCAGCACGGGAGAGAACACCGGGGAGCTGTTTTTT | CASTGENTGELFF
- | TRBD2 | TRBJ2-3 | TRBV4-3 | TGCGCCAGCAGCCAAGGTCTTAAGAGACTAGCGGGAGTGGATACGCAGTATTTT | CASSQGLKRLAGVDTQYF
- | - | TRBJ2-7 | TRBV7-8 | TGTGCCAGCAGACTTAGCGGCGATAGCTCCTACGAGCAGTACTTC | CASRLSGDSSYEQYF
- | TRBD2 | TRBJ2-5 | TRBV10-2 | TGCGCCAGCAGTTCCGGGACTAGCGGGTGGGAGACCCAGTACTTC | CASSSGTSGWETQYF
- | - | TRBJ2-6 | TRBV5-1 | TGCGCCAGCAGCCCGGAGGGCAGTCTCTCTGGGGCCAACGTCCTGACTTTC | CASSPEGSLSGANVLTF
- | TRBD2 | TRBJ2-1 | TRBV2 | TGTGCCAGCAGTCGACTAGCGGGAGGACTCTCCTACAATGAGCAGTTCTTC | CASSRLAGGLSYNEQFF
- | TRBD2 | TRBJ2-3 | TRBV6-2/TRBV6-3 | TGTGCCAGCAGTTGGGCTAGCGGGGCCCAGGGAGATACGCAGTATTTT | CASSWASGAQGDTQYF
- | - | TRBJ1-6 | TRBV12-3/TRBV12-4 | TGTGCCAGCAGTTTATTGCGCTCACCCCTCCACTTT | CASSLLRSPLHF
- | - | TRBJ2-5 | TRBV28 | TGTGCCAGCAGTTTAGAGGAGGGTTTACGAGGTCGCGGCGTACAAGAGACCCAGTACTTC | CASSLEEGLRGRGVQETQYF
- | - | TRBJ1-2 | TRBV19 | TGTGCCAGTAGTATTGACATAAACTATGGCTACACCTTC | CASSIDINYGYTF
- | - | TRBJ2-7 | TRBV6-5 | TGTGCCAGCAGTTTCAACGGACTAAGCTCCTACGAGCAGTACTTC | CASSFNGLSSYEQYF
- | TRBD1 | TRBJ1-2 | TRBV28 | TGTGCCAGCATCTCTCCGGGACAGTATTACGGCTACACCTTC | CASISPGQYYGYTF
- | TRBD1 | TRBJ1-2 | TRBV29-1 | TGCAGCGTTGAAGATGGAAGCAGGGGGGTCTATGGCTACACCTTC | CSVEDGSRGVYGYTF
- | TRBD1 | TRBJ1-5 | TRBV7-2 | TGTGCCAGCAGTAAATCCGGGACAGGGGGCTCTTTTAATCAGCCCCAGCATTTT | CASSKSGTGGSFNQPQHF
- | - | TRBJ1-1 | TRBV7-9 | TGTGCCAGCAGCTTAGACGCGGACATGGGGGAAGCTTTCTTT | CASSLDADMGEAFF
- | TRBD1 | TRBJ2-7 | TRBV4-2 | TGTGCCAGCAGCCCTACCGGGACAGGGGTCTACGAGCAGTACTTC | CASSPTGTGVYEQYF
- | - | TRBJ2-1 | TRBV10-3 | TGTGCCATCAGTGATGGGGTGACAGTTTTTGAGCAGTTCTTC | CAISDGVTVFEQFF
- | TRBD1 | TRBJ1-2 | TRBV6-5 | TGTGCCAGCACCCCTACTCCGACAGGGAACGGCTACACCTTC | CASTPTPTGNGYTF
- | TRBD1 | TRBJ1-2 | TRBV29-1 | TGCAGCGTTGGTAGACAGGGAAGCTATGGCTACACCTTC | CSVGRQGSYGYTF
- | TRBD1 | TRBJ1-1 | TRBV4-1 | TGCGCCAGCAGCCCCGGGACAGGGCTCATGAACACTGAAGCTTTCTTT | CASSPGTGLMNTEAFF
- | TRBD1 | TRBJ1-5 | TRBV12-5 | TGTGCTAGTGGCCGGGACAGCGATTTTAAAGTTTATAGCAATCAGCCCCAGCATTTT | CASGRDSDFKVYSNQPQHF
once | TRBD1 | TRBJ1-2 | TRBV6-5 | TGTGCCAGCAGTTACTCCGGACAGGGTAAAGGCTACACCTTC | CASSYSGQGKGYTF
- | TRBD1 | TRBJ1-6 | TRBV6-1 | TGTGCCAGCAGTGAAGACAGGGGGCTTTATTCACCCCTCCACTTT | CASSEDRGLYSPLHF
- | TRBD2 | TRBJ2-4 | TRBV2 | TGTGCCAGCATGGCTAGCGGGGTTTCTAACATTCAGTACTTC | CASMASGVSNIQYF